The 28 T cell receptor beta chains reported below all come from one sample, sequenced in a study of graft-versus-host responses after intestinal transplantation. The table came from immunoSEQ multiplex PCR; TCRdb's copy has only in-frame clones and leaves some out. The table includes approximately 40,000 clones, about 89% detected once. Material: PBMCs, obtained roughly 300 days after intestinal transplant. The source is a human patient who received an intestinal transplant, so some T cells may come from the graft donor.

V is TRBV6-5 and J is TRBJ1-1; D may be TRBD1 (5 bases). Trimming left V 8 bases short and J 4 bases short, with 14 bases between. The CDR3 extends over 13 amino acids. Germline V gene sequence: CDR1 MNHEY, CDR2 SVGAGI. The CDR3 loop reads CASWGERGTEAFF. CDR3 coding DNA: TGTGCCAGCTGGGGGGAACGTGGCACTGAAGCTTTCTTT.

The chain carries TRBV11-3 and TRBJ2-1; D not certain. This CDR3 contains 13 residues. Between the trimmed V and J ends, which lost 1 base and 6 bases, there was a span of 7 bases. Per germline, CDR1 SGHNT and CDR2 YENEEA. The CDR3 sequence is CASSLAGFNEQFF. CDR3 DNA: TGTGCCAGCAGCTTAGCGGGTTTCAATGAGCAGTTCTTC.

The chain joins TRBV6-1 to TRBJ2-1; D is unclear. Germline-derived CDR1 and CDR2 are MNHNS and SASEGT. The CDR3 contains 15 residues. Between the trimmed V and J ends, which lost 3 bases and 4 bases, there was a span of 13 bases. CDR3 amino acids: CASSDAGSIYNEQFF. Written as DNA, the CDR3 is TGTGCCAGCAGTGATGCCGGGTCCATTTACAATGAGCAGTTCTTC.

The CDR3 region has the DNA TGTGCCAGCAGGGACACTGAAGCTTTCTTT. This translates into CASRDTEAFF. V and J are TRBV28 and TRBJ1-1; the D is unclear. This CDR3 spans 10 amino acids. V was pared by 6 bases and J by 3 bases, with 2 bases between. The germline gives CDR1 MDHEN, CDR2 SYDVKM.

This clone has only one observation. This chain connects TRBV6-1 to TRBJ1-2; D ambiguous. The CDR3 runs 15 residues. The V and J ends lost 6 bases and 1 base respectively, with 15 bases between them. From germline, CDR1 is MNHNS and CDR2 SASEGT. The CDR3 nucleotides are TGTGCCAGCAGACGCCAGAATCAGATTAACTATGGCTACACCTTC. Residues: CASRRQNQINYGYTF.

The V gene is TRBV29-1, the J gene TRBJ2-1, with TRBD2 matching 13 bases. The CDR3 consists of 15 residues. Germline lookup yields CDR1 SQVTM and CDR2 ANQGSEA. V was clipped by 2 bases and J by 7 bases; unmatched bases: 5. The CDR3 sequence is CSVERGLAGSNEQFF. The DNA for the CDR3 is TGCAGCGTTGAAAGGGGACTAGCGGGATCGAATGAGCAGTTCTTC.

A word on this clone: The identical CDR3 is also encoded by other nucleotide sequences in the sample. V gene TRBV6-4 combines with J gene TRBJ2-1; D gene unclear. CDR3 size: 13 residues. Germline V lookup: CDR1 MRHNA, CDR2 SNTAGT. V was shortened by 3 bases and J by 0 bases, with 3 bases between the two germline ends. CDR3 loop: CASSEDSYNEQFF. In DNA, the CDR3 is TGTGCCAGCAGTGAGGACTCCTACAATGAGCAGTTCTTC.

V gene TRBV5-1 combines with J gene TRBJ2-1; no clear D gene. V shed 2 bases and J shed 5 bases, with 2 bases lying between them. Germline-derived CDR1 and CDR2 are SGHRS and YFSETQ. CDR3 length: 11 amino acids. The CDR3 protein is CASSLDNEQFF. DNA for the CDR3: TGCGCCAGCAGCTTAGACAATGAGCAGTTCTTC.

The V call is TRBV6-6, the J call TRBJ1-6, with 9 bases identical to TRBD1. Germline CDR1 and CDR2: MNHNY and SVGAGI (reference sequence). Trimming at V came to 6 bases and at J to 8 bases, leaving 11 bases not matched to a gene. The CDR3 sequence is 16 residues long. The CDR3 region is CASSPFNRDRDSPLHF. The CDR3 DNA follows: TGTGCCAGCAGCCCCTTCAACCGGGACAGGGATTCACCCCTCCACTTT.

This clone appeared once. CDR3 sequence reads: CASSGRVNYGYTF. The DNA for the CDR3 is TGTGCCAGCAGTGGGAGGGTCAACTATGGCTACACCTTC. This chain connects TRBV2 to TRBJ1-2, with unresolved D. CDR3 length: 13 residues. CDR1 and CDR2 (germline): SNHLY, FYNNEI. Trimming took 4 bases from V and 2 from J, leaving 8 bases between them.

V gene TRBV11-2 combines with J gene TRBJ1-3; perhaps TRBD1 as D (5 bases). Germline V lookup: CDR1 SGHAT, CDR2 FQNNGV. V was cut by 2 bases and J by 4 bases, with 18 bases left in between. CDR3 length: 17 residues. CDR3 residues: CASSLSAGTSKGNTIYF. In nucleotides, the CDR3 is TGTGCCAGCAGCTTATCGGCAGGGACCTCGAAGGGAAACACCATATATTTT.

The chain couples TRBV2 to TRBJ2-7, with TRBD1 matching 10 bases. There are 15 residues in the CDR3. V shed 5 bases, J shed 6 bases, and the junction held 10 bases outside the gene matches. The germline V gene has CDR1 SNHLY and CDR2 FYNNEI. CDR3 in DNA: TGTGCCAGCAGTCCCGGGACAGGGGAGAACGCCGAGCAGTACTTC. Amino acids: CASSPGTGENAEQYF.

The rearrangement joins TRBV2 to TRBJ2-7; D is undetermined. Trimming took off 4 bases at V and 0 bases at J, with 10 bases between the two ends. This CDR3 is 14 amino acids long. Looked up from germline, CDR1 is SNHLY and CDR2 is FYNNEI. The CDR3 nucleotides are TGTGCCAGCAGTGGACGGCAAAGCTCCTACGAGCAGTACTTC. It specifies CASSGRQSSYEQYF.

This clone was observed a single time. J is TRBJ2-5 and V is TRBV9, with a possible D match to TRBD2 (5 bases). V was trimmed by 6 bases and J by 5 bases, leaving 20 bases between them. Per germline, CDR1 SGDLS and CDR2 YYNGEE. The CDR3 covers 15 residues. This CDR3 reads CASNVDGLPAETQYF. CDR3 DNA: TGTGCCAGCAATGTTGACGGACTGCCGGCGGAGACCCAGTACTTC.

The J gene is TRBJ2-3, the V gene TRBV9; D tentatively fits TRBD1 or TRBD2 (6 bases each). This CDR3 is built from 14 residues. V lost 2 bases and J 4 bases, leaving 11 bases between the germline ends. Germline lookup yields CDR1 SGDLS and CDR2 YYNGEE. The CDR3 is CASSVEGGADTQYF. DNA for the CDR3: TGTGCCAGCAGCGTGGAGGGGGGAGCAGATACGCAGTATTTT.

The V gene is TRBV11-2, the J gene TRBJ1-2, with 7 bases lining up with TRBD1. Looked up from germline, CDR1 is SGHAT and CDR2 is FQNNGV. V lost 5 bases and J lost 4; bases outside the gene matches: 7. This CDR3 has 14 residues. The CDR3 is CASSPVGQFYGYTF. The CDR3 DNA sequence: TGTGCCAGCAGCCCGGTGGGACAGTTCTATGGCTACACCTTC.

V gene TRBV6-6 combines with J gene TRBJ1-1; 7 nucleotides line up with TRBD1. Germline V gene data show CDR1 as MNHNY and CDR2 as SVGAGI (reference sequence). J was trimmed by 3 bases and V by 6 bases; bases with no gene match: 7. CDR3 length: 14 residues. In DNA, the CDR3 is TGTGCCAGCAGCCGCCGACAGGGAGACACTGAAGCTTTCTTT. This gives the protein CASSRRQGDTEAFF.

This chain connects TRBV28 to TRBJ1-1; D unclear. CDR1 and CDR2 from the germline V gene are MDHEN and SYDVKM. This CDR3 spans 11 amino acids. Trimming took off 3 bases at V and 6 bases at J, with 5 bases between the two ends. The CDR3 DNA reads TGTGCCAGCAGTTTTGGGGCTGAAGCTTTCTTT. Amino acid sequence: CASSFGAEAFF.

The V gene is TRBV5-6, the J gene TRBJ2-7; TRBD1 matches 7 bases. V was pared by 0 bases and J by 5 bases, with 8 bases of the junction left unmatched. The V gene's germline CDR1 is SGHDT and CDR2 YYEEEE. The CDR3 has 15 amino acids. CDR3 sequence reads: CASSLGRYRGHEQYF. The CDR3 region has the DNA TGTGCCAGCAGCTTGGGTAGATACAGGGGCCACGAGCAGTACTTC.

The rearrangement uses TRBV19 and TRBJ2-5, with D perhaps being TRBD1 or TRBD2 (5 bases each). This CDR3 has 13 amino acids. The germline V gene has CDR1 LNHDA and CDR2 SQIVND (reference sequence). Trimming cost V 2 bases and J 4 bases, with 8 bases left between them. CDR3 bases: TGTGCCAGTAGTATACTAGGGACAGAGACCCAGTACTTC. It translates to CASSILGTETQYF. The entire variable domain, with the rest obtained from reference TRBV19 and TRBJ2-5, is as follows: DGGITQSPKYLFRKEGQNVTLSCEQNLNHDAMYWYRQDPGQGLRLIYYSQIVNDFQKGDIAEGYSVSREKKESFPLTVTSAQKNPTAFYLCASSILGTETQYFGPGTRLLVL.

V and J are TRBV28 and TRBJ1-5; D is unresolved. This CDR3 has 12 amino acids. CDR1 MDHEN and CDR2 SYDVKM come from the germline V gene. Deletions cut 8 bases from V and 7 bases from J, with 12 bases between. CDR3 bases: TGTGCCAGCCTAGGAGGGTTACAGCCCCAGCATTTT. It encodes CASLGGLQPQHF. Variable domain in full (rest from reference TRBV28 and TRBJ1-5): DVKVTQSSRYLVKRTGEKVFLECVQDMDHENMFWYRQDPGLGLRLIYFSYDVKMKEKGDIPEGYSVSREKKERFSLILESASTNQTSMYLCASLGGLQPQHFGDGTRLSIL.

This clone appeared once. The rearrangement joins TRBV4-2 to TRBJ2-1; 13 nucleotides line up with TRBD2. J gave up 7 bases and V 4 bases, and 7 bases lay outside the gene matches. CDR1 is LGHNA and CDR2 is YNFKEQ in the germline V gene. The CDR3 is made up of 16 amino acids. CDR3 in DNA: TGTGCCAGCAGCCGCCCAACTAGCGGGAGGGCTAATGAGCAGTTCTTC. Protein: CASSRPTSGRANEQFF.

The chain couples TRBV28 to TRBJ1-2; D is unclear. V was trimmed by 5 bases and J by 5 bases, leaving 9 bases between them. The CDR3 consists of 12 residues. Germline lookup yields CDR1 MDHEN and CDR2 SYDVKM. CDR3 amino acids: CASSTLAYGYTF. Here the CDR3 DNA reads TGTGCCAGCAGTACCCTCGCATATGGCTACACCTTC.

The V gene is TRBV2, the J gene TRBJ2-7; D gene ambiguous. CDR1 is SNHLY and CDR2 is FYNNEI in the germline V gene. This CDR3 has 13 residues. Trimming pared 6 bases from V and 2 bases from J, leaving 11 bases between. CDR3 nucleotides: TGTGCCAGCAGCCCGCCAGATACCTACGAGCAGTACTTC. This translates into CASSPPDTYEQYF.

This clone was detected once. The rearrangement uses TRBV12-5 and TRBJ2-1; 7 positions match TRBD2. V trimming: 3 bases; J trimming: 5 bases; junction bases outside the gene matches: 4. The CDR3 is 14 residues long. Germline assignment: CDR1 LGHNT and CDR2 FRNRAP. CDR3 loop: CASGFGDYDNEQFF. In DNA form, the CDR3 reads TGTGCTAGTGGTTTCGGGGACTACGACAATGAGCAGTTCTTC.

The chain carries TRBV7-9 and TRBJ2-4; D is unclear. The CDR3 extends over 14 amino acids. The germline gives CDR1 SEHNR, CDR2 FQNEAQ (reference sequence). The V end lost 7 bases, the J end lost 1 base, and 11 bases lay between the germline ends. DNA for the CDR3: TGTGCCAGCAAACCGTGTGGGGCCAAAAACATTCAGTACTTC. It specifies CASKPCGAKNIQYF.

The sample holds a few counts of this clone. The J gene is TRBJ1-4, the V gene TRBV6-1; D remains unclear. Deletions cut 2 bases from V and 8 bases from J, with 15 bases between. Germline values: CDR1 MNHNS, CDR2 SASEGT. This CDR3 contains 15 residues. The CDR3 spells CASSELQLFGEKLFF. For the CDR3, the DNA is TGTGCCAGCAGTGAATTACAGCTCTTCGGGGAAAAACTGTTTTTT.

The CDR3 region is CASSEDWGQVYGYTF. CDR3 DNA sequence: TGTGCCAGCAGTGAAGATTGGGGGCAGGTCTATGGCTACACCTTC. The chain has TRBV6-1 and TRBJ1-2, with D possibly being TRBD1 (6 bases). Germline CDR1 is MNHNS and CDR2 is SASEGT. This CDR3 spans 15 amino acids. Trimming stripped 1 base from V and 4 bases from J, with 13 bases between.